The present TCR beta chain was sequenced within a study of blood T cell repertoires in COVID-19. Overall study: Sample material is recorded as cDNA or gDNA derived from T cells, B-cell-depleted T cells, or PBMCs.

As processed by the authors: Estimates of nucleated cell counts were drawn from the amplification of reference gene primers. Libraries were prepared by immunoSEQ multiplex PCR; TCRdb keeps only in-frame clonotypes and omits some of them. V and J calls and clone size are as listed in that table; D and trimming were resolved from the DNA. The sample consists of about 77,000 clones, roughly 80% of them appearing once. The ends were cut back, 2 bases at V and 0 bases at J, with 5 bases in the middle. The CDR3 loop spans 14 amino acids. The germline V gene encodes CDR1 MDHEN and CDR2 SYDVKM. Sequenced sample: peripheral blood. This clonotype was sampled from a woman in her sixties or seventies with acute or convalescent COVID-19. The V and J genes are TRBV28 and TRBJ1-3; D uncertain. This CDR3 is CASSLGSSGNTIYF. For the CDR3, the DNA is TGTGCCAGCAGTTTAGGCAGCTCTGGAAACACCATATATTTT.